The 13 T cell receptor beta chains below come from one sample, sequenced in a study of blood T cell repertoires in COVID-19. TCRdb keeps only in-frame clones here, not all; method: immunoSEQ multiplex PCR. Counted here are approximately 61,000 clones, approximately 83% occurring once; the ten biggest clones make up more than 12%. Sequencing was performed on peripheral blood. These receptors were taken from a human donor in a cohort sampled during active COVID-19.

The CDR3 loop reads CASSMSLAGRTDTQYF. As DNA, the CDR3 is TGTGCCAGTAGTATGTCACTAGCGGGAAGGACAGATACGCAGTATTTT. This chain joins TRBV19 and TRBJ2-3; TRBD2 agrees at 10 bases. V shed 3 bases and J 3 bases; nucleotides not matched to a gene: 6. The CDR3 is 16 residues long. Germline loops: CDR1 LNHDA, CDR2 SQIVND (reference sequence).

This sequence joins TRBV6-5 and TRBJ2-7; 9 nucleotides match TRBD1. The junction had 15 bases not matched to a gene; V was cut back by 6 bases and J by 12 bases. This CDR3 has 14 residues. From germline, CDR1 is MNHEY and CDR2 SVGAGI. CDR3 region: CASRPGQGREPGYF. CDR3 bases: TGTGCCAGCAGGCCCGGACAGGGGAGGGAACCGGGGTACTTC.

The chain combines TRBV7-6 with TRBJ2-7; D gene ambiguous. Trimming cost V 1 base and J 6 bases, with 16 bases left between them. The CDR3 covers 15 residues. Germline lookup yields CDR1 SGHVS and CDR2 FNYEAQ. The CDR3 DNA reads TGTGCCAGCAGCTTAGGTAGACTGCCTCGGGTCGAGCAGTACTTC. Its protein product is CASSLGRLPRVEQYF.

The chain has TRBV28 and TRBJ2-7, with 7 bases that match TRBD2. CDR1 is MDHEN, CDR2 SYDVKM, per germline. The CDR3 totals 15 residues. The trim removed 6 bases at V and 4 bases at J, leaving 12 bases unmatched. The CDR3 region is CASRTPRQGGYEQYF. DNA for the CDR3: TGTGCCAGCAGGACCCCGAGGCAGGGAGGGTACGAGCAGTACTTC.

The chain carries TRBV7-8 and TRBJ1-1; weak D call: TRBD1 (5 bases). Per the germline V gene, CDR1 is SGHVS and CDR2 is FQNEAQ. V gave up 9 bases and J gave up 5 bases, with 19 bases separating them. CDR3 length: 14 residues. The chain's CDR3 is CASQGPRTITEAFF. The CDR3 nucleotides read TGTGCCAGTCAGGGTCCCCGGACTATAACTGAAGCTTTCTTT.

The rearrangement links TRBV7-8 to TRBJ2-7, with D tentatively TRBD2 (5 bases). V lost 6 bases, J lost 4 bases, and 16 bases lay in between. Germline V gene data show CDR1 as SGHVS and CDR2 as FQNEAQ. This CDR3 contains 14 residues. The CDR3 DNA is TGTGCCAGCAGGGATATAGAACTAGGTTACGAGCAGTACTTC. Translated, it gives CASRDIELGYEQYF.

The chain recombines TRBV7-9 with TRBJ2-1; D is perhaps TRBD2 (5 bases). Trimming removed 1 base at V and 0 bases at J, with 16 bases between. This CDR3 is built from 18 residues. CDR1 and CDR2 (germline): SEHNR, FQNEAQ (reference sequence). The DNA for the CDR3 is TGTGCCAGCAGCTTAGAATCGGGGTTAAGCGGCTCCTACAATGAGCAGTTCTTC. It yields the protein CASSLESGLSGSYNEQFF.

This chain links TRBV19 with TRBJ2-7, with 7 bases lining up with TRBD1. Per the germline V gene, CDR1 is LNHDA and CDR2 is SQIVND (reference sequence). Trimming removed 10 bases from V and 7 bases from J; junction bases left unmatched: 7. CDR3 length equals 11 residues. CDR3 in DNA: TGTGCCACTTCGACAGGGTTGGAGCAGTACTTC. Translation: CATSTGLEQYF.

This chain joins TRBV10-2 and TRBJ1-2; D gene uncertain. Trimming removed 7 bases from V and 3 bases from J, with 12 bases in between. The germline V gene encodes CDR1 WSHSY and CDR2 SAAADI. The length of the CDR3 is 13 residues. The CDR3 region is CASMRMPDYGYTF. The CDR3 nucleotides read TGCGCCAGCATGCGGATGCCTGACTATGGCTACACCTTC.

The chain carries TRBV5-1 and TRBJ1-4, with TRBD1 matching 7 bases. The CDR3 has 16 residues. The trim removed 3 bases at V and 4 bases at J, leaving 9 bases unmatched. The germline CDR1 and CDR2 sequences are SGHRS and YFSETQ. The CDR3 spells CASSSGQPIYNEKLFF. The CDR3 region has the DNA TGCGCCAGCAGCTCGGGACAGCCGATTTATAATGAAAAACTGTTTTTT.

For the CDR3, the DNA is TGTGCCAGCAGTATACAGGAAGCGGGGTATGGCTACACCTTC. Translating gives CASSIQEAGYGYTF. The rearrangement joins TRBV6-5 to TRBJ1-2; maybe TRBD1 (5 bases). Germline lookup yields CDR1 MNHEY and CDR2 SVGAGI. V lost 5 bases to trimming and J lost 5 bases, with 15 bases between them. The CDR3 length is 14 residues.

This clone has only a few counts. The genes are TRBV28 and TRBJ2-7, with 14 positions matching TRBD2. V was clipped by 7 bases and J by 4 bases; unmatched bases: 9. The length of the CDR3 is 16 residues. Germline CDR1 reads MDHEN; CDR2 reads SYDVKM. CDR3: CASKFVGLAGGYEQYF. CDR3 sequence (DNA): TGTGCCAGCAAGTTTGTAGGACTAGCGGGGGGTTACGAGCAGTACTTC.

The rearrangement uses TRBV9 and TRBJ2-3; tentative D call: TRBD2 (6 bases). V gave up 4 bases and J gave up 2 bases, with 11 bases separating them. Per the germline V gene, CDR1 is SGDLS and CDR2 is YYNGEE. CDR3 length: 14 residues. This CDR3 is CASSYGGVTDTQYF. The CDR3 nucleotides are TGTGCCAGCAGCTACGGCGGGGTCACAGATACGCAGTATTTT.